This T cell receptor (beta chain) was recorded in a study of blood T cells in healthy people across ages. With regard to this clonotype: As yet, its antigen is unknown.

Each sample used at least 6 million PBMCs. Next came a second PCR, run for about 6 to 12 cycles, which used a sample-barcoded 5' primer along with a J-beta primer mix. Each cDNA molecule, via a template-switch adaptor with 12 random nucleotides, was tagged. TCRdb re-called the 5' RACE reads with MiXCR, one entry per CDR3 protein. The repertoire holds hundreds of thousands of distinct CDR3 sequences, with just under 25% as singletons. This CDR3 region has 15 residues. Germline-derived CDR1 and CDR2 are MDHEN and SYDVKM. Between the trimmed V and J ends, which lost 8 bases and 1 base, there was a span of 18 bases. Regarding the study as a whole: With age, beta diversity per million T cells declined roughly linearly, significantly by 35 to 40. The long-lived group displayed more naive CD4+ cells, plus higher diversity, than the aged donors did.

This same sample was also part of a study on T cells of mothers and their children.

The sequenced material came from blood. This receptor was taken from a boy younger than 18 in good health. This chain connects TRBV28 to TRBJ2-7; D remains unclear. CDR3 in amino acids: CASCEVGASSYEQYF. The DNA of the CDR3 is TGTGCCAGCTGTGAAGTTGGCGCCTCTTCCTACGAGCAGTACTTC.